These 10 T cell receptor beta chains were all obtained from the same sample, sequenced in a study of OX40 agonist ivuxolimab in advanced cancers. Libraries were prepared through the immunoSEQ multiplex PCR assay. Held by TCRdb, this immuneACCESS table contains in-frame sequences only and omits some clones. Under half of the omission traces to an unresolved V gene where checked; the cause of the rest is unknown. For this sample the table gives around 65,000 clones, of which 80% were detected only once. Under 3% of the sample is in the top ten clones. This specimen was CD4+ or CD8+ T cells sorted from blood, taken in a trial of the OX40 agonist ivuxolimab. Receptors were obtained from an adult with an advanced solid tumor such as melanoma, head and neck, liver or kidney cancer.

The chain links TRBV4-1 to TRBJ2-3, with D uncertain. Per germline, CDR1 MGHRA and CDR2 YSYEKL. The CDR3 loop spans 16 amino acids. V was shortened by 1 base and J by 4 bases, with 15 bases between the two germline ends. This CDR3 reads CASSQAGMGSADTQYF. In nucleotides, the CDR3 is TGCGCCAGCAGCCAAGCCGGCATGGGGTCCGCAGATACGCAGTATTTT.

The V call is TRBV2, the J call TRBJ2-5; D remains ambiguous. Germline V gives CDR1 SNHLY, CDR2 FYNNEI. Trimming shortened V by 2 bases and J by 5 bases, and 12 bases separated the two germline ends. The CDR3 sequence is 14 residues long. CDR3 residues: CASSESHSTETQYF. Here the CDR3 DNA reads TGTGCCAGCAGTGAAAGTCACTCGACGGAGACCCAGTACTTC.

V usage is TRBV2 and J usage is TRBJ1-4, with D possibly matching TRBD1 (6 bases). Germline-derived CDR1 and CDR2 are SNHLY and FYNNEI. The CDR3 contains 14 residues. Trimming took 8 bases from V and 7 from J, leaving 17 bases between them. CDR3 region: CASSLGTSVEKLFF. CDR3 coding DNA: TGTGCCAGCTCCCTCGGGACAAGCGTTGAAAAACTGTTTTTT.

The chain carries TRBV5-1 and TRBJ2-7; unclear D gene. The CDR3 runs 14 residues. Trimming stripped 0 bases from V and 3 bases from J, with 10 bases between. Germline V gene data show CDR1 as SGHRS and CDR2 as YFSETQ. CDR3 in amino acids: CASSLVDQFYEQYF. CDR3 sequence (DNA): TGCGCCAGCAGCTTGGTGGACCAATTCTACGAGCAGTACTTC.

CDR3 bases: TGTGCCAGCAGCTTAGGTCAGAGTTACAATGAGCAGTTCTTC. The encoded protein is CASSLGQSYNEQFF. This sequence joins TRBV13 and TRBJ2-1; no clear D. V lost 0 bases and J lost 4, with 7 bases in between. The CDR3 contains 14 residues. Germline loops: CDR1 PRHDT, CDR2 FYEKMQ (reference sequence).

The genes are TRBV11-2 and TRBJ2-7; D not certain. The CDR3 is 14 amino acids. V was shortened by 6 bases and J by 2 bases, with 14 bases between the two germline ends. Germline V gene lookup returns CDR1 SGHAT and CDR2 FQNNGV. CDR3 nucleotides: TGTGCCAGCAGGCCCCCGGGCCGCACCTACGAGCAGTACTTC. Protein: CASRPPGRTYEQYF.

This clone was counted between two and nine times. The chain couples TRBV19 to TRBJ1-5; TRBD1 matches at 11 bases. V trimming: 5 bases; J trimming: 4 bases; junction bases outside the gene matches: 1. CDR1 LNHDA and CDR2 SQIVND come from the germline V gene (reference sequence). The CDR3 runs to 14 residues. The CDR3 sequence is CASSGTGGNQPQHF. The CDR3 DNA reads TGTGCCAGTAGTGGGACAGGGGGGAATCAGCCCCAGCATTTT.

The V call is TRBV5-1, the J call TRBJ2-1, with unresolved D. Trimming shortened V by 2 bases and J by 0 bases, and 12 bases separated the two germline ends. CDR3 length equals 16 residues. The germline V gene encodes CDR1 SGHRS and CDR2 YFSETQ. CDR3 region: CASSFRARSSYNEQFF. The CDR3 nucleotides read TGCGCCAGCAGCTTTAGAGCCCGAAGCTCCTACAATGAGCAGTTCTTC.

A single count supports this clone. The V and J genes are TRBV30 and TRBJ1-1; D not certain. The V and J ends lost 0 bases and 1 base respectively, with 6 bases between them. CDR3 size: 13 residues. In germline, CDR1 is GTSNPN, CDR2 SVGIG (reference sequence). The chain's CDR3 is CAWSVRRNTEAFF. In DNA form, the CDR3 reads TGTGCCTGGAGTGTTAGGAGGAACACTGAAGCTTTCTTT.

V usage is TRBV5-1 and J usage is TRBJ2-3; a possible D gene is TRBD2 (6 bases). The V gene's germline CDR1 is SGHRS and CDR2 YFSETQ. V dropped 5 bases and J dropped 2 bases, with 12 bases sitting between them. This CDR3 contains 14 residues. The CDR3 nucleotides read TGCGCCAGCAGGGGGAGCGGGTCCACAGATACGCAGTATTTT. As protein: CASRGSGSTDTQYF.